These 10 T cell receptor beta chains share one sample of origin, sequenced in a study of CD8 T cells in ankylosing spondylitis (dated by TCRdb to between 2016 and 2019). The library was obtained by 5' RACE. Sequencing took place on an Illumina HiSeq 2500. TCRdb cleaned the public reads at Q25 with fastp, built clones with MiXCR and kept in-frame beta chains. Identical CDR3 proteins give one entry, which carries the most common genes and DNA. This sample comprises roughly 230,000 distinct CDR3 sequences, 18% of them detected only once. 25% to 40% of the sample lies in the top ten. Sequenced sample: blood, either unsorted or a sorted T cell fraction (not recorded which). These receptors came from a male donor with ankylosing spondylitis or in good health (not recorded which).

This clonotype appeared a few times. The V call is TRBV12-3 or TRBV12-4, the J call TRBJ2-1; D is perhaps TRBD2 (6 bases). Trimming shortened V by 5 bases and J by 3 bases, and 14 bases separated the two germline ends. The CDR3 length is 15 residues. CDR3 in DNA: TGTGCCAGCAGTCCGAAATCGGGACTCTACAATGAGCAGTTCTTC. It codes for CASSPKSGLYNEQFF.

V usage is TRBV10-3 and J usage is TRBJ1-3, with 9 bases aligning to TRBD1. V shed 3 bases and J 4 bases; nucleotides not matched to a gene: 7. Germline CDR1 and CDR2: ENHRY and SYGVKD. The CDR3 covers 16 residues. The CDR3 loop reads CAISELGDRVGNTIYF. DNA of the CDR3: TGTGCCATCAGTGAACTAGGGGACAGGGTCGGAAACACCATATATTTT.

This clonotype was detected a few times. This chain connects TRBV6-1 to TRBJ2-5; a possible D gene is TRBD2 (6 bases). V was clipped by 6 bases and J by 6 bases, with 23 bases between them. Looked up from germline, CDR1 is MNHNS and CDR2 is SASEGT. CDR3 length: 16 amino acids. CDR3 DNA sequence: TGTGCCAGCAGCCGTGCCGGGAGCCTATCCCCGAAGACCCAGTACTTC. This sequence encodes CASSRAGSLSPKTQYF.

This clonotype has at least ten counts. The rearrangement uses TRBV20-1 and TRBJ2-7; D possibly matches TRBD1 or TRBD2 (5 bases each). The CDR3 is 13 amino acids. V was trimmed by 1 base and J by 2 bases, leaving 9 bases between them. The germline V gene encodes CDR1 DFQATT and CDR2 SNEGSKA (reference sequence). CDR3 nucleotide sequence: TGCAGTGCTAGAGGGGACCAAACCTACGAGCAGTACTTC. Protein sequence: CSARGDQTYEQYF.

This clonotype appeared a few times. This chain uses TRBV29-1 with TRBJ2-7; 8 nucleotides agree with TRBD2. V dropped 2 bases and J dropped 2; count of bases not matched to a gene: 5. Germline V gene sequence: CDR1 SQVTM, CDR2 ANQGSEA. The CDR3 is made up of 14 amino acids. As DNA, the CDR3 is TGCAGCGTTGAACGTCTAGCGGGCACCTACGAGCAGTACTTC. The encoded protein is CSVERLAGTYEQYF.

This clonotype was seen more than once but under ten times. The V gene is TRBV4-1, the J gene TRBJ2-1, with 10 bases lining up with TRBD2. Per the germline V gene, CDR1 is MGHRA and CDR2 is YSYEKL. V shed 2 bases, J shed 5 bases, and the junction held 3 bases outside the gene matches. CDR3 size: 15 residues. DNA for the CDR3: TGCGCCAGCAGCCAACTAGCGGGGGTGAACAATGAGCAGTTCTTC. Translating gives CASSQLAGVNNEQFF.

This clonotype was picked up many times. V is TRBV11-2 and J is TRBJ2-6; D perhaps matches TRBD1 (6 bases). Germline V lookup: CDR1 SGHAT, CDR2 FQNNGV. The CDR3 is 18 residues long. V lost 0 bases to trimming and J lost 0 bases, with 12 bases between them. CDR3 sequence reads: CASSLDMGHLSGANVLTF. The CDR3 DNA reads TGTGCCAGCAGCTTAGATATGGGACACCTCTCTGGGGCCAACGTCCTGACTTTC.

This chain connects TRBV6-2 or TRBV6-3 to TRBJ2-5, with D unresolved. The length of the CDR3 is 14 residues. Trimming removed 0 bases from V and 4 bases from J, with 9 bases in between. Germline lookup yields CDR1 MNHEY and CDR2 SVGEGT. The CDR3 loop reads CASSYSNTRETQYF. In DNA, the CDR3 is TGTGCCAGCAGTTACTCGAACACGCGAGAGACCCAGTACTTC.

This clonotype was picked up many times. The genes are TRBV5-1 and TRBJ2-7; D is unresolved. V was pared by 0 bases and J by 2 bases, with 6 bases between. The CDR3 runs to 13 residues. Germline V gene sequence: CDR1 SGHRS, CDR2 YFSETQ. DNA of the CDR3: TGCGCCAGCAGCTTGGGACATGCCTACGAGCAGTACTTC. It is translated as CASSLGHAYEQYF.

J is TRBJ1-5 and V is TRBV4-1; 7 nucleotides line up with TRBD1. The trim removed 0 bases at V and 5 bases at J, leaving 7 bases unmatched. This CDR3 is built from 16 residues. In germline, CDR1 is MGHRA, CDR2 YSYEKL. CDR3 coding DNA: TGCGCCAGCAGCCAAGATCCGGGACAGCAAGATCAGCCCCAGCATTTT. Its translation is CASSQDPGQQDQPQHF.